These 8 T cell receptor beta chains share one sample of origin, sequenced in a study of OX40 agonist ivuxolimab in advanced cancers. Profiling relied on immunoSEQ multiplex PCR, and the TCRdb table lists in-frame clones only, not all of them. Altogether roughly 70,000 clones are present, 88% being singletons, with the ten largest covering about 0.7%. The source material was CD4+ or CD8+ T cells sorted from blood, sampled in a trial of the OX40 agonist ivuxolimab. All receptors derive from an adult with an advanced solid tumor such as melanoma, head and neck, liver or kidney cancer.

This clone has only one observation. The rearrangement uses TRBV19 and TRBJ2-5; 7 nucleotides match TRBD2. Germline lookup yields CDR1 LNHDA and CDR2 SQIVND (reference sequence). Unmatched junction bases numbered 19, after V lost 5 bases and J lost 4 bases. There are 18 residues in the CDR3. The CDR3 protein is CASSLSLFRRTRGETQYF. In DNA form, the CDR3 reads TGTGCCAGTAGTTTGAGCCTCTTCCGCAGGACTAGGGGAGAGACCCAGTACTTC.

The V call is TRBV9, the J call TRBJ1-1; D ambiguous. This CDR3 has 13 residues. CDR1 and CDR2 (germline): SGDLS, YYNGEE. Deletions cut 3 bases from V and 4 bases from J, with 10 bases between. The CDR3 DNA reads as TGTGCCAGCAGCGAGGGAGTTGGCACTGAAGCTTTCTTT. It translates to CASSEGVGTEAFF. Combining the CDR3 with reference TRBV9 and TRBJ1-1 gives the whole variable domain DSGVTQTPKHLITATGQRVTLRCSPRSGDLSVYWYQQSLDQGLQFLIQYYNGEERAKGNILERFSAQQFPDLHSELNLSSLELGDSALYFCASSEGVGTEAFFGQGTRLTVV.

A single count supports this clone. V gene TRBV18 combines with J gene TRBJ2-1; D ambiguous. Germline assignment: CDR1 KGHSH and CDR2 LQKENI. This CDR3 region has 13 residues. Trimming cost V 0 bases and J 12 bases, with 12 bases left between them. The CDR3 loop reads CASSPPSSLLQFF. Here the CDR3 DNA reads TGTGCCAGCTCACCACCCTCTAGTCTCCTGCAGTTCTTC.

CDR3 nucleotide sequence: TGTGCCAGCAGCTTTACTACCGGAGATACGCAGTATTTT. Residues: CASSFTTGDTQYF. The V gene is TRBV9, the J gene TRBJ2-3; no clear D gene. Per the germline V gene, CDR1 is SGDLS and CDR2 is YYNGEE. The CDR3 extends over 13 amino acids. V dropped 4 bases and J dropped 5 bases, with 11 bases sitting between them.

The rearrangement uses TRBV5-1 and TRBJ1-2; 7 bases are shared with TRBD1. The CDR3 loop spans 16 amino acids. The germline V gene has CDR1 SGHRS and CDR2 YFSETQ. V lost 4 bases to trimming and J lost 8 bases; unmatched junction nucleotides: 17. The DNA for the CDR3 is TGCGCCAGCAGCCCGTGGACAGGACCACTCTCTAAGGGCTACACCTTC. Protein product: CASSPWTGPLSKGYTF.

The V and J genes are TRBV9 and TRBJ2-1; D perhaps matches TRBD2 (7 bases). Between the trimmed V and J ends, which lost 1 base and 8 bases, there was a span of 16 bases. CDR1 SGDLS and CDR2 YYNGEE come from the germline V gene. The CDR3 totals 15 residues. The CDR3 region has the DNA TGTGCCAGCAGCGTAACCACCATCGGGGGGCATGAGCAGTTCTTC. This gives the protein CASSVTTIGGHEQFF.

A single count supports this clone. The rearrangement uses TRBV7-9 and TRBJ2-7; TRBD2 aligns across 10 bases. The CDR3 contains 16 residues. The V and J ends lost 5 bases and 2 bases, in that order; junction bases with no gene match: 9. Germline V lookup: CDR1 SEHNR, CDR2 FQNEAQ (reference sequence). CDR3 nucleotide sequence: TGTGCCAGCAGCCCCTCAGGACTAGCGGCGACCTACGAGCAGTACTTC. It specifies CASSPSGLAATYEQYF. Supplemented by reference TRBV7-9 and TRBJ2-7, the full variable domain reads DTGVSQNPRHKITKRGQNVTFRCDPISEHNRLYWYRQTLGQGPEFLTYFQNEAQLEKSRLLSDRFSAERPKGSFSTLEIQRTEQGDSAMYLCASSPSGLAATYEQYFGPGTRLTVT.

In DNA form, the CDR3 reads TGTGCCAGCAGTCCCGGGACAGGCAGGGGTGAGCAGTTCTTC. This translates into CASSPGTGRGEQFF. The chain uses TRBV6-6 and TRBJ2-1; 8 positions match TRBD1. The CDR3 runs 14 residues. V lost 5 bases to trimming and J lost 9 bases; unmatched junction nucleotides: 9. Germline loops: CDR1 MNHNY, CDR2 SVGAGI (reference sequence).